Sequencing of this TCR beta chain was carried out in a study of T cell changes during pregnancy in multiple sclerosis. This clone was picked up one time. Using immunoSEQ multiplex PCR, the repertoire was profiled, and TCRdb retains in-frame clones only, with some absent. The sample consists of approximately 50,000 clones, about 90% of them appearing once. Germline CDR1 is SQVTM and CDR2 is ANQGSEA. Trimming removed 3 bases from V and 0 bases from J; junction bases left unmatched: 4. The CDR3 extends over 15 amino acids. The clonotype originates from a female donor in good health, enrolled as a control in a pregnancy study. The chain uses TRBV29-1 and TRBJ2-1, with TRBD2 matching over 8 bases. The sequencing used peripheral blood, collected in the third trimester of pregnancy. The CDR3 DNA is TGCAGCGTTGATGGGGGGACTAGCTCCTACAATGAGCAGTTCTTC. Its translation is CSVDGGTSSYNEQFF.